Presented here are 21 T cell receptor beta chains from one specimen sequenced in a study of technical replicates of blood from a handful of donors. TCRdb keeps only in-frame clones here, not all; method: immunoSEQ multiplex PCR. The sample carries about 75,000 clones, roughly 91% recorded once. Material: T cells isolated from PBMCs. The receptors originated from a human donor in good health. Some clones in this sample may be carry-over from other donors' samples.

The V gene is TRBV29-1, the J gene TRBJ1-1; D unresolved. The CDR3 contains 12 residues. Germline loops: CDR1 SQVTM, CDR2 ANQGSEA. CDR3 bases: TGCAGTCCGAAGGAGGTGAACACTGAAGCTTTCTTT. It codes for CSPKEVNTEAFF. Based on the CDR3 plus reference TRBV29-1 and TRBJ1-1, the full variable domain is SAVISQKPSRDICQRGTSLTIQCQVDSQVTMMFWYRQQPGQSLTLIATANQGSEATYESGFVIDKFPISRPNLTFSTLTVSNMSPEDSSIYLCSPKEVNTEAFFGQGTRLTVV.

The rearrangement joins TRBV30 to TRBJ1-1, with D unresolved. Trimming removed 2 bases at V and 0 bases at J, with 7 bases between. CDR1 is GTSNPN, CDR2 SVGIG, per germline (reference sequence). This CDR3 contains 13 residues. The CDR3 region has the DNA TGTGCCTGGAGTTATCCCTTGAACACTGAAGCTTTCTTT. Amino acids: CAWSYPLNTEAFF. The entire variable domain, with the rest obtained from reference TRBV30 and TRBJ1-1, is as follows: SQTIHQWPATLVQPVGSPLSLECTVEGTSNPNLYWYRQAAGRGLQLLFYSVGIGQISSEVPQNLSASRPQDRQFILSSKKLLLSDSGFYLCAWSYPLNTEAFFGQGTRLTVV.

This chain uses TRBV6-5 with TRBJ1-3; tentatively, D is TRBD1 (6 bases). V lost 11 bases and J 0 bases, leaving 8 bases between the germline ends. This CDR3 comprises 12 residues. The germline V gene has CDR1 MNHEY and CDR2 SVGAGI. The CDR3 loop is CAAGASGNTIYF. The CDR3, as DNA: TGTGCCGCAGGGGCCTCTGGAAACACCATATATTTT.

The gene calls are TRBV6-6 and TRBJ2-5; 7 positions agree with TRBD2. V dropped 0 bases and J dropped 2; count of bases not matched to a gene: 6. This CDR3 contains 16 residues. The V gene's germline CDR1 is MNHNY and CDR2 SVGAGI (reference sequence). The CDR3 sequence: CASSYSWEGRQETQYF. In DNA form, the CDR3 reads TGTGCCAGCAGTTACTCGTGGGAGGGCAGACAAGAGACCCAGTACTTC.

The rearrangement links TRBV27 to TRBJ2-5; 9 bases are shared with TRBD2. J lost 6 bases, V lost 4 bases, and 9 bases had no gene match. The CDR3 totals 15 residues. Germline V CDR1 and CDR2: MNHEY, SMNVEV (reference sequence). In DNA, the CDR3 is TGTGCCAGCAGTTCTAGCGGGGAGCCGCTTAAGACCCAGTACTTC. It specifies CASSSSGEPLKTQYF.

This chain connects TRBV5-1 to TRBJ1-1; 7 bases line up with TRBD1. The germline gives CDR1 SGHRS, CDR2 YFSETQ. The J segment lost 4 bases and the V segment lost 0 bases, leaving 6 bases of the junction unmatched. The CDR3 spans 15 residues. CDR3 sequence reads: CASSLEGARVTEAFF. DNA of the CDR3: TGCGCCAGCAGCTTGGAGGGGGCGCGGGTCACTGAAGCTTTCTTT.

V and J are TRBV7-2 and TRBJ2-7, with 11 bases that match TRBD2. The V gene's germline CDR1 is SGHTA and CDR2 FQGNSA. The CDR3 has 15 residues. V lost 3 bases and J lost 4; bases outside the gene matches: 5. In DNA, the CDR3 is TGTGCCAGCAGCTTGGGTAGCGGGGGGGCTTACGAGCAGTACTTC. As protein: CASSLGSGGAYEQYF.

This rearrangement joins TRBV28 to TRBJ2-7; 10 bases are a match to TRBD2. Trimming removed 5 bases from V and 4 bases from J; junction bases left unmatched: 11. Per the germline V gene, CDR1 is MDHEN and CDR2 is SYDVKM. The CDR3 sequence is 16 residues long. Here the CDR3 DNA reads TGTGCCAGCAGTCCCACCGGAGCGGGAGGGCTGTACGAGCAGTACTTC. Protein product: CASSPTGAGGLYEQYF.

J is TRBJ1-1 and V is TRBV19, with 10 bases fitting TRBD1. Germline CDR1 reads LNHDA; CDR2 reads SQIVND (reference sequence). The CDR3 contains 21 residues. V shed 7 bases and J 5 bases; nucleotides not matched to a gene: 28. Here the CDR3 reads CASTSRLGDRGQHGIGTEAFF. Here the CDR3 DNA reads TGTGCCAGTACTAGCCGACTGGGGGACAGGGGCCAACATGGGATAGGTACTGAAGCTTTCTTT. Variable domain in full (rest from reference TRBV19 and TRBJ1-1): DGGITQSPKYLFRKEGQNVTLSCEQNLNHDAMYWYRQDPGQGLRLIYYSQIVNDFQKGDIAEGYSVSREKKESFPLTVTSAQKNPTAFYLCASTSRLGDRGQHGIGTEAFFGQGTRLTVV.

V is TRBV5-8 and J is TRBJ2-7, with D perhaps matching TRBD1 (5 bases). Per germline, CDR1 SGHTS and CDR2 YDEGEE. Trimming took 4 bases from V and 3 from J, leaving 17 bases between them. The CDR3 consists of 15 residues. CDR3 region: CASSGRTSDSYEQYF. CDR3 nucleotide sequence: TGTGCCAGCAGCGGCCGAACTTCCGACAGCTACGAGCAGTACTTC. Combining the CDR3 with reference TRBV5-8 and TRBJ2-7 gives the whole variable domain EAGVTQSPTHLIKTRGQQATLRCSPISGHTSVYWYQQALGLGLQFLLWYDEGEERNRGNFPPRFSGRQFPNYSSELNVNALELEDSALYLCASSGRTSDSYEQYFGPGTRLTVT.

Only one count was recorded for this clone. CDR3 coding DNA: TGCGCCAGCAGCATGGGTGTAAGACTAGCCAAAAACATTCAGTACTTC. Protein sequence: CASSMGVRLAKNIQYF. The chain employs TRBV5-1 and TRBJ2-4; D unresolved. V was cut by 4 bases and J by 0 bases, with 14 bases left in between. This CDR3 region has 16 residues. The germline CDR1 and CDR2 sequences are SGHRS and YFSETQ.

The chain has TRBV18 and TRBJ1-1; D is possibly TRBD1 (6 bases). The germline V gene has CDR1 KGHSH and CDR2 LQKENI. This CDR3 is built from 13 residues. V shed 3 bases and J shed 5 bases, with 10 bases lying between them. As DNA, the CDR3 is TGTGCCAGCTCACCCGACAGGCAGACTGAAGCTTTCTTT. It specifies CASSPDRQTEAFF.

The rearrangement links TRBV11-3 to TRBJ1-3, with a weak D call TRBD1 (5 bases). This CDR3 contains 13 residues. The germline V gene encodes CDR1 SGHNT and CDR2 YENEEA. V gave up 7 bases and J gave up 1 base, with 8 bases separating them. CDR3 in DNA: TGTGCCAGCAAGGGACTGTCTGGAAACACCATATATTTT. Translating gives CASKGLSGNTIYF.

The V gene is TRBV5-8, the J gene TRBJ2-2, with a tentative D call TRBD2 (7 bases). Germline-derived CDR1 and CDR2 are SGHTS and YDEGEE. The CDR3 runs 16 residues. V lost 1 base and J lost 6, with 16 bases in between. The CDR3 DNA reads as TGTGCCAGCAGCTTGTTTGGGGGGGCCTTGGCCGGGGAGCTGTTTTTT. This codes for CASSLFGGALAGELFF.

The chain carries TRBV10-2 and TRBJ1-2; 9 bases fit TRBD1. The ends lost 6 bases at V and 2 bases at J; junction bases unmatched: 7. Germline assignment: CDR1 WSHSY and CDR2 SAAADI. The CDR3 covers 15 residues. The CDR3 protein is CASRDTGGSNYGYTF. In nucleotides, the CDR3 is TGCGCCAGCAGAGATACAGGGGGCTCCAACTATGGCTACACCTTC.

The chain has TRBV5-6 and TRBJ1-2; D is perhaps TRBD1 (6 bases). With 4 bases removed from V and 1 base from J, the gap between germline ends came to 11 bases. Germline loops: CDR1 SGHDT, CDR2 YYEEEE. There are 14 residues in the CDR3. DNA of the CDR3: TGTGCCAGCAGCCCCGACAGGAATAACTATGGCTACACCTTC. Its protein is CASSPDRNNYGYTF.

The chain carries TRBV11-2 and TRBJ2-2; D is possibly TRBD2 (6 bases). There are 17 residues in the CDR3. Germline V gene lookup returns CDR1 SGHAT and CDR2 FQNNGV. The V end lost 5 bases, the J end lost 3 bases, and 19 bases lay between the germline ends. CDR3 nucleotides: TGTGCCAGCAGCCCGATTATGGGGCGGGGAGACACCGGGGAGCTGTTTTTT. This gives the protein CASSPIMGRGDTGELFF.

The V gene is TRBV18, the J gene TRBJ2-7, with TRBD1 matching over 9 bases. The germline V gene has CDR1 KGHSH and CDR2 LQKENI. Losses at the gene ends were 5 bases for V and 6 bases for J; bases not matched to a gene: 5. This CDR3 is built from 13 residues. For the CDR3, the DNA is TGTGCCAGCTCAACAGGGGGCGCTACCGAGCAGTACTTC. Its protein is CASSTGGATEQYF.

The chain is built from TRBV4-1 and TRBJ1-5; D is perhaps TRBD1 (5 bases). Germline CDR1 reads MGHRA; CDR2 reads YSYEKL. This CDR3 has 16 amino acids. V lost 1 base to trimming and J lost 1 base, with 11 bases between them. CDR3: CASSQVPGGSNQPQHF. The CDR3 DNA is TGCGCCAGCAGCCAAGTACCTGGGGGGAGCAATCAGCCCCAGCATTTT.

This CDR3 is CARQTSGSTDTQYF. The CDR3 DNA reads TGTGCCAGACAGACTAGCGGGAGTACAGATACGCAGTATTTT. This chain uses TRBV2 with TRBJ2-3; 12 bases align to TRBD2. The CDR3 length is 14 residues. Germline trimming cut 9 bases from V and 3 bases from J; bases unmatched to any gene: 4. Germline V gives CDR1 SNHLY, CDR2 FYNNEI.

The chain has TRBV7-9 and TRBJ2-5, with D perhaps TRBD1 (6 bases). The CDR3 is 17 amino acids. Germline loops: CDR1 SEHNR, CDR2 FQNEAQ (reference sequence). V lost 4 bases, J lost 3 bases, and 21 bases lay in between. CDR3 region: CASSSSGWGRAEETQYF. CDR3 bases: TGTGCCAGCAGCTCCTCCGGGTGGGGGCGGGCGGAAGAGACCCAGTACTTC.